These T cell receptor beta chains were read from a single sample in a study of blood T cell repertoires in COVID-19. Profiling relied on immunoSEQ multiplex PCR, and the TCRdb table lists in-frame clones only, not all of them. The table records tens of thousands of clones, 75% to 95% of them present only once. The sample consisted of peripheral blood. The receptors stem from an older woman with active COVID-19. Both conserved end residues are part of each CDR3. The D gene is left open where the match is weak. Part of the rows lack a size; the others show once, few, many or a class for expanded clones.

j_gene | v_gene | d_gene | abundance | CDR3nt | CDR3aa
TRBJ2-3 | TRBV30 | TRBD1 | NA | TGTGCCGGGAGTGACAGGGCGAGCACAGATACGCAGTATTTT | CAGSDRASTDTQYF
TRBJ2-4 | TRBV28 | TRBD2 | NA | TGTGCCAGCAGTCCACTAGCGGGAGAAGACATTCAGTACTTC | CASSPLAGEDIQYF
TRBJ2-7 | TRBV6-2/TRBV6-3 | NA | NA | TGTGCCAGCAGTTACCCCGGGACTTCCGCCTACGAGCAGTACTTC | CASSYPGTSAYEQYF
TRBJ1-6 | TRBV2 | NA | NA | TGTGCCAGCAGTGACAGGGTAAATTCACCCCTCCACTTT | CASSDRVNSPLHF
TRBJ2-5 | TRBV7-2 | NA | NA | TGTGCCAGCAGTCGACAGACCAATGAGACCCAGTACTTC | CASSRQTNETQYF
TRBJ2-7 | TRBV11-2 | NA | NA | TGTGCCAGCAGCACACCCCCAGGGCACGAGCAGTACTTC | CASSTPPGHEQYF
TRBJ2-2 | TRBV6-6 | TRBD2 | NA | TGTGCCAGCAGTTCGGCGGGGGACGGGGAGCTGTTTTTT | CASSSAGDGELFF
TRBJ1-5 | TRBV6-4 | NA | NA | TGTGCCAGCAGTGACTCAGCAGGGGGCAATCAGCCCCAGCATTTT | CASSDSAGGNQPQHF
TRBJ2-1 | TRBV7-2 | NA | NA | TGTGCCAGCCATTTACCGGGAAGATACAATGAGCAGTTCTTC | CASHLPGRYNEQFF
TRBJ1-2 | TRBV28 | NA | once | TGTGCCAGCAGTACCGGGGGGTATCAAAGCTACACCTTC | CASSTGGYQSYTF
TRBJ2-7 | TRBV11-2 | NA | NA | TGTGCCAGCAGCTTAGCGATGACTTCCTACGAGCAGTACTTC | CASSLAMTSYEQYF
TRBJ2-7 | TRBV15 | TRBD1 | NA | TGTGCCACCAGCAGAGATGCCGGGACAGGGGGCGTGGAGCAGTACTTC | CATSRDAGTGGVEQYF
TRBJ1-2 | TRBV5-4 | NA | NA | TGTGCCAGCAGCTTTTCAGGGATAGCTGGCTACACCTTC | CASSFSGIAGYTF
TRBJ1-1 | TRBV6-5 | TRBD1 | NA | TGTGCCAGTAGACAGGGGCCCAGGGGCACTGAAGCTTTCTTT | CASRQGPRGTEAFF
TRBJ2-3 | TRBV28 | NA | NA | TGTGCCAGCAGTCCCCAAGATACGCAGTATTTT | CASSPQDTQYF
TRBJ2-1 | TRBV9 | NA | NA | TGTGCCAGCAGCGTAGGAGCGTACAATGAGCAGTTCTTC | CASSVGAYNEQFF
TRBJ1-5 | TRBV5-1 | NA | NA | TGCGCCAGCAGCCCCCGCGGGAGGGAGCCCCAGCATTTT | CASSPRGREPQHF
TRBJ1-3 | TRBV11-2 | NA | NA | TGTGCCAGCAGCTCCTCTCAGGGCAATTCTGGAAACACCATATATTTT | CASSSSQGNSGNTIYF
TRBJ2-5 | TRBV12-3/TRBV12-4 | TRBD2 | NA | TGTGCCAGCAGCCCGGGACTAGGGGAGACCCAGTACTTC | CASSPGLGETQYF
TRBJ2-3 | TRBV6-5 | NA | once | TGTGCCAGCTCCCGAGGGGGAGATACGCAGTATTTT | CASSRGGDTQYF
TRBJ1-5 | TRBV15 | TRBD1 | few | TGTGCCACCAGCAGGGAGGACAGGCCCAATCAGCCCCAGCATTTT | CATSREDRPNQPQHF
TRBJ2-7 | TRBV9 | TRBD2 | once | TGTGCCAGCAGCGTAGGTATAGCGGGATTAATCTACGAGCAGTACTTC | CASSVGIAGLIYEQYF
TRBJ2-1 | TRBV6-5 | NA | NA | TGTGCCAGCAGCGAGCCGCTAGCCTCCTACAATGAGCAGTTCTTC | CASSEPLASYNEQFF
TRBJ2-3 | TRBV27 | TRBD2 | NA | TGTGCCAGCAGCCGCCTGGGGGGGGGAGGTAGGGATACGCAGTATTTT | CASSRLGGGGRDTQYF
TRBJ1-1 | TRBV9 | NA | NA | TGTGCCAGCAAACCTGTCGGGAACACTGAAGCTTTCTTT | CASKPVGNTEAFF
TRBJ1-5 | TRBV7-2 | NA | NA | TGTGCCAGCAGCTCTCGGGGGGCCAATCAGCCCCAGCATTTT | CASSSRGANQPQHF
TRBJ2-7 | TRBV7-9 | TRBD1 | few | TGTGCCAGCAGCTCTACAGGGGGCTCCTACGAGCAGTACTTC | CASSSTGGSYEQYF
TRBJ2-7 | TRBV5-1 | TRBD1 | once | TGCGCCAGCAGCTACGCGGGGCAGGGGGCGCTCCTTGCGCCGTACTTC | CASSYAGQGALLAPYF
TRBJ2-1 | TRBV28 | NA | NA | TGTGCCACCCGAAGAGACAGCTTAGGTGAGCAGTTCTTC | CATRRDSLGEQFF
TRBJ2-1 | TRBV11-2 | TRBD2 | NA | TGTGCCAGCAAGAAGACGCGCGGCGGGAGCGGGGACAATGAGCAGTTCTTC | CASKKTRGGSGDNEQFF
TRBJ2-1 | TRBV7-8 | NA | NA | TGTGCCAGCAGCAAGATCGCCGCGGGAATTTCCTACAATGAGCAGTTCTTC | CASSKIAAGISYNEQFF
TRBJ1-2 | TRBV6-5 | TRBD1 | NA | TGTGCCAGTTTCGGGACAGGGAACTATGGCTACACCTTC | CASFGTGNYGYTF
TRBJ2-3 | TRBV5-1 | NA | NA | TGCGCCAGCAGCTTGGCCGCAGATACGCAGTATTTT | CASSLAADTQYF
TRBJ2-7 | TRBV27 | NA | NA | TGTGCCAGCAAGGTTCCAGGCCACGAGCAGTACTTC | CASKVPGHEQYF
TRBJ2-3 | TRBV3-1/TRBV3-2 | NA | once | TGTGCCAGCAGCGGTGGACTGTTCCTCACAGATACGCAGTATTTT | CASSGGLFLTDTQYF
TRBJ1-3 | TRBV3-1/TRBV3-2 | NA | few | TGTGCCAGCGCCCAGGAAACTGGAAACACCATATATTTT | CASAQETGNTIYF
TRBJ2-2 | TRBV2 | TRBD1 | NA | TGTGCCAGCAGGGGACAGATGAACACCGGGGAGCTGTTTTTT | CASRGQMNTGELFF
TRBJ1-2 | TRBV27 | NA | NA | TGTGCCAGCGGCCCTAGGAGCCTCCACTATGGCTACACCTTC | CASGPRSLHYGYTF
TRBJ2-1 | TRBV18 | NA | NA | TGTGCCAGCTCACCACGGGGGGTCCGGGATGAGCAGTTCTTC | CASSPRGVRDEQFF
TRBJ1-5 | TRBV28 | NA | NA | TGTGCCAGCAGTTTAACCCGACAGGCGAGCAATCAGCCCCAGCATTTT | CASSLTRQASNQPQHF
TRBJ2-3 | TRBV24-1 | TRBD2 | NA | TGTGCCACCAGTGATCGTAGCGGGGCGGATACGCAGTATTTT | CATSDRSGADTQYF
TRBJ2-1 | TRBV11-2 | TRBD2 | NA | TGTGCCAGCAGCCCTATTAGCGGGATGGTTGGCGACGAGCAGTTCTTC | CASSPISGMVGDEQFF
TRBJ2-2 | TRBV27 | NA | NA | TGTGCCAGCAGTATAAACCCCTATTCGGGCGGGGAGCTGTTTTTT | CASSINPYSGGELFF
TRBJ1-1 | TRBV19 | NA | NA | TGTGCCAGTAGTATGGGGCCAAGGAGTACTGAAGCTTTCTTT | CASSMGPRSTEAFF
TRBJ1-5 | TRBV10-3 | NA | NA | TGTGCCATCAGTGGAGGAGGAGGCGATCAGCCCCAGCATTTT | CAISGGGGDQPQHF
TRBJ2-3 | TRBV7-9 | NA | NA | TGTGCCAGCAGCTTAAGGGCAGGGGCCACAGATACGCAGTATTTT | CASSLRAGATDTQYF
TRBJ2-7 | TRBV15 | TRBD1 | NA | TGTGCCACCAGCACGGACAGGGGAGCCTACGAGCAGTACTTC | CATSTDRGAYEQYF
TRBJ1-4 | TRBV7-9 | TRBD1 | NA | TGTGCCAGCAGCCTGGGGACAGCCAATAATGAAAAACTGTTTTTT | CASSLGTANNEKLFF
TRBJ2-1 | TRBV4-1 | NA | NA | TGCGCCAGCAGCCAAGAACGCCCGGATGAGCAGTTCTTC | CASSQERPDEQFF
TRBJ2-7 | TRBV3-1/TRBV3-2 | NA | NA | TGTGCCAGCAGCCAAAGTCCGGACAACACCTACGAGCAGTACTTC | CASSQSPDNTYEQYF
TRBJ1-5 | TRBV6-6 | NA | NA | TGTGCCAGCAGTTCCGGACACCGCGGACAGCCCCAGCATTTT | CASSSGHRGQPQHF